In this sample, the clone carrying this TCR beta chain turned up many times. Amplified TCR beta CDR3 regions derived from RNA transcripts. First-round RT-PCR of the TCR CDR3 relied on the HTBI primer set. TCRdb fed the multiplex PCR reads into MiXCR, producing one record per CDR3 protein. The sample holds about 610,000 distinct CDR3 sequences; roughly 46% are singletons and the top ten take about 8.3%. The sample originates from a study of T cells in Graves' hyperthyroidism and ophthalmopathy. This TCR was sampled from a woman aged 18-30 years with Graves' hyperthyroidism. The sequencing sample was made of peripheral blood or thyroid tissue (not recorded which).

The CDR3 here is CASRTKQGVGYTF. The CDR3 region has the DNA TGTGCCAGCAGGACCAAACAGGGAGTTGGCTACACCTTC. The V and J genes are TRBV25-1 and TRBJ1-2; D is possibly TRBD1 (6 bases). CDR3 length: 13 residues. Germline-derived CDR1 and CDR2 are MGHDK and SYGVNS. V was shortened by 6 bases and J by 7 bases, with 15 bases between the two germline ends.